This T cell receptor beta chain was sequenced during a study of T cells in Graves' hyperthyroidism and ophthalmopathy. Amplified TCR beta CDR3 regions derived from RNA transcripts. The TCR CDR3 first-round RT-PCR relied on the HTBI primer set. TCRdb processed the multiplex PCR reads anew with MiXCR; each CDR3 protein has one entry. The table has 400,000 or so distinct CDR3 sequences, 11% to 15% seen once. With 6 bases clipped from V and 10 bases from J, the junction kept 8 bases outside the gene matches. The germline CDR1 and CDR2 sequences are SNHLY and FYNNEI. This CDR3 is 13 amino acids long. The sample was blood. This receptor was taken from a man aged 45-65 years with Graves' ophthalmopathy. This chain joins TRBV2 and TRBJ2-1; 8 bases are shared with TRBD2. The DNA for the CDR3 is TGTGCCAGCAGCCGACTTAGCGGGACGGAGCAGTTCTTC. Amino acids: CASSRLSGTEQFF. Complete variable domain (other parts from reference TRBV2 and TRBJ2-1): EPEVTQTPSHQVTQMGQEVILRCVPISNHLYFYWYRQILGQKVEFLVSFYNNEISEKSEIFDDQFSVERPDGSNFTLKIRSTKLEDSAMYFCASSRLSGTEQFFGPGTRLTVL.